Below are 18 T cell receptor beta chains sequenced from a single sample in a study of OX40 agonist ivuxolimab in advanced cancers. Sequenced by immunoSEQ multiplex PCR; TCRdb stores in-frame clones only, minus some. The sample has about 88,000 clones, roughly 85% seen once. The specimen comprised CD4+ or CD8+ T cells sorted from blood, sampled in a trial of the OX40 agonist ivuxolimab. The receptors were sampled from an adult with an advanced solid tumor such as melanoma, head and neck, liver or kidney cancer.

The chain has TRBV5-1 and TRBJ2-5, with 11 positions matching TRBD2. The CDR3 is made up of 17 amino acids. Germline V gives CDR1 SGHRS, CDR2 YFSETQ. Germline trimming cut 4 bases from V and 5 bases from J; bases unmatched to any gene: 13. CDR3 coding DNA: TGCGCCAGCAGCCTGTTCCCTAGCGGGGGGAATGTGGAGACCCAGTACTTC. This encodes CASSLFPSGGNVETQYF. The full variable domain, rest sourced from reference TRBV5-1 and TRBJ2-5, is KAGVTQTPRYLIKTRGQQVTLSCSPISGHRSVSWYQQTPGQGLQFLFEYFSETQRNKGNFPGRFSGRQFSNSRSEMNVSTLELGDSALYLCASSLFPSGGNVETQYFGPGTRLLVL.

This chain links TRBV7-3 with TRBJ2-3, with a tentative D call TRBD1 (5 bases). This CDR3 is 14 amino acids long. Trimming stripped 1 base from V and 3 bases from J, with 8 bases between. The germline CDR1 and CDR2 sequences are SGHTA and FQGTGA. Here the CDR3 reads CASSLKPGTDTQYF. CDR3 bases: TGTGCCAGCAGCTTAAAACCAGGGACAGATACGCAGTATTTT. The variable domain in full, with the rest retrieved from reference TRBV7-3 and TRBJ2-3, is GAGVSQTPSNKVTEKGKYVELRCDPISGHTALYWYRQSLGQGPEFLIYFQGTGAADDSGLPNDRFFAVRPEGSVSTLKIQRTERGDSAVYLCASSLKPGTDTQYFGPGTRLTVL.

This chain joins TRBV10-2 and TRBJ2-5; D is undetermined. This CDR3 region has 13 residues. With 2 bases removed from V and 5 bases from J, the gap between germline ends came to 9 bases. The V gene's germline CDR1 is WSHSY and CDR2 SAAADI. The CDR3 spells CASSEARRETQYF. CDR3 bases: TGCGCCAGCAGTGAGGCTAGACGGGAGACCCAGTACTTC.

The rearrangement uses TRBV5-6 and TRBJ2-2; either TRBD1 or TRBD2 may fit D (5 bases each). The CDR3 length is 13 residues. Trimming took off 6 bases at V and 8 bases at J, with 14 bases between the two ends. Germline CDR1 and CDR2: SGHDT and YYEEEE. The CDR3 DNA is TGTGCCAGCACCCCCCCGGGGCTGGGGGAGCTGTTTTTT. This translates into CASTPPGLGELFF.

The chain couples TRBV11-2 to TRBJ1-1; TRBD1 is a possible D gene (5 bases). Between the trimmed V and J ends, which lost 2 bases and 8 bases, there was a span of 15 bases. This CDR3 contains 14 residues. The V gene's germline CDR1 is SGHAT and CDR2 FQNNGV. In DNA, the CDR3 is TGTGCCAGCAGCTTAAATGTCGGGGCCGAGGAAGCTTTCTTT. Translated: CASSLNVGAEEAFF. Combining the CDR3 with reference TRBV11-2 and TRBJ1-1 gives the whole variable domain EAGVAQSPRYKIIEKRQSVAFWCNPISGHATLYWYQQILGQGPKLLIQFQNNGVVDDSQLPKDRFSAERLKGVDSTLKIQPAKLEDSAVYLCASSLNVGAEEAFFGQGTRLTVV.

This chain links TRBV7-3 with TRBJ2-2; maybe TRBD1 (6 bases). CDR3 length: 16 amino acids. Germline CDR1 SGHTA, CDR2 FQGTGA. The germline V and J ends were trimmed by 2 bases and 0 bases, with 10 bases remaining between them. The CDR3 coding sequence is TGTGCCAGCAGCTTATTAGGGACAACGAACACCGGGGAGCTGTTTTTT. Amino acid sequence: CASSLLGTTNTGELFF.

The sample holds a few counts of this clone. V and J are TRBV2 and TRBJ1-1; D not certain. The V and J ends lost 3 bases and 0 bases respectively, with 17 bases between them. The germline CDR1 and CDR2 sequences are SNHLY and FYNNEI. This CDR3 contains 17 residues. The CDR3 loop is CASSERYGGRLNTEAFF. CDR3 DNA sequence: TGTGCCAGCAGTGAGAGGTATGGAGGTAGGTTGAACACTGAAGCTTTCTTT.

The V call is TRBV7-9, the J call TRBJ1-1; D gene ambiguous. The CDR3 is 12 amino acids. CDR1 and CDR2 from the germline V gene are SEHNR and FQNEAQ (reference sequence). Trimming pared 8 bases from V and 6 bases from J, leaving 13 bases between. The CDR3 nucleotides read TGTGCCAGCCCTACCGAGGAGGCTGAAGCTTTCTTT. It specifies CASPTEEAEAFF.

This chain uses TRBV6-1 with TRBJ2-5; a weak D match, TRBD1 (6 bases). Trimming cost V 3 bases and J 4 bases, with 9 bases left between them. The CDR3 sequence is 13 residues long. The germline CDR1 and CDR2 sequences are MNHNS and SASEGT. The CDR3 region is CASSDVGAETQYF. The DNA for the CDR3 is TGTGCCAGCAGTGACGTGGGGGCAGAGACCCAGTACTTC.

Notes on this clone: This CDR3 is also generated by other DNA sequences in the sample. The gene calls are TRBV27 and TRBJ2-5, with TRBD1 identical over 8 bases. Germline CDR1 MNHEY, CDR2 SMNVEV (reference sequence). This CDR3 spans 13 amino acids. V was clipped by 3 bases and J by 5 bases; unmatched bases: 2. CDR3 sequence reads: CASSLQGAETQYF. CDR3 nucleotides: TGTGCCAGCAGTTTGCAGGGGGCGGAGACCCAGTACTTC.

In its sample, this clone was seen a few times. The CDR3 DNA is TGTGCCAGCAGTCCTCAATGGGACAGGGGGCGAGGCTACACCTTC. It is translated as CASSPQWDRGRGYTF. V gene TRBV28 combines with J gene TRBJ1-2, with 12 bases aligning to TRBD1. Germline assignment: CDR1 MDHEN and CDR2 SYDVKM. V lost 5 bases to trimming and J lost 8 bases; unmatched junction nucleotides: 9. This CDR3 is 15 amino acids long.

The CDR3, as DNA: TGTGCCAGCTCACCCGATACAGGGGGCACTGAAGCTTTCTTT. Its translation: CASSPDTGGTEAFF. The genes are TRBV18 and TRBJ1-1, with TRBD1 matching over 8 bases. Per germline, CDR1 KGHSH and CDR2 LQKENI. This CDR3 contains 14 residues. V was pared by 3 bases and J by 4 bases, with 4 bases of the junction left unmatched.

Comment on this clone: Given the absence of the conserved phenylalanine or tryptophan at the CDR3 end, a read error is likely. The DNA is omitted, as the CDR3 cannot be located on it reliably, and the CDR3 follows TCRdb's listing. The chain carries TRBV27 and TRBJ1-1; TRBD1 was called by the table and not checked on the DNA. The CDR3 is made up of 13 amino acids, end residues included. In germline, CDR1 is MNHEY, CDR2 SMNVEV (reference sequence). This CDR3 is CASSFFMGAGIAG.

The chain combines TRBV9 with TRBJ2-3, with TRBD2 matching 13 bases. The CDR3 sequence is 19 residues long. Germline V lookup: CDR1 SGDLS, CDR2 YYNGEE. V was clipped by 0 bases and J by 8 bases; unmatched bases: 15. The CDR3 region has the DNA TGTGCCAGCAGCGTAGATATTCGAGGACTAGCGGGAGAGGATGCTACGCAGTATTTT. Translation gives CASSVDIRGLAGEDATQYF.

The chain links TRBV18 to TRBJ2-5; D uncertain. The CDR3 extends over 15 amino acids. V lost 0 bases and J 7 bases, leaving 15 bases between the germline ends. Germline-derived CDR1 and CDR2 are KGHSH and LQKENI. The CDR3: CASSPPPQAGWTQYF. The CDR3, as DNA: TGTGCCAGCTCACCACCTCCCCAGGCCGGGTGGACCCAGTACTTC.

In DNA, the CDR3 is TGTGCCAGCAGCCTCCAAGCGGGAGAGTTGGGCAATGAGCAGTTCTTC. It specifies CASSLQAGELGNEQFF. The rearrangement joins TRBV9 to TRBJ2-1, with 8 bases matching TRBD2. CDR1 and CDR2 from the germline V gene are SGDLS and YYNGEE. This CDR3 contains 16 residues. The ends lost 4 bases at V and 6 bases at J; junction bases unmatched: 12.

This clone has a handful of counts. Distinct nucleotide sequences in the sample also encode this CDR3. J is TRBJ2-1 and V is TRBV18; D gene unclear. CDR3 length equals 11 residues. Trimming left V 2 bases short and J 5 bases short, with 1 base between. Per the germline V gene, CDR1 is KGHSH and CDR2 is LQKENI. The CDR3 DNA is TGTGCCAGCTCACCAGACAATGAGCAGTTCTTC. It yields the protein CASSPDNEQFF.

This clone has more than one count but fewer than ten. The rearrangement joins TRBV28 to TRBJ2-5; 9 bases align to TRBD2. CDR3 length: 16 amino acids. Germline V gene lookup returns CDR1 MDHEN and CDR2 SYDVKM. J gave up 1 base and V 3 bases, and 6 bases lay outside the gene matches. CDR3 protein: CASSFGLAGSQETQYF. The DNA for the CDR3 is TGTGCCAGCAGTTTCGGGCTAGCGGGGTCCCAAGAGACCCAGTACTTC.